Listed here are 23 T cell receptor beta chains from one sample, sequenced in a study of blood T cells in healthy people across ages. Combining a sample-barcoded 5' primer with a J-beta primer mix, a second PCR ran for roughly 7 to 11 cycles. TCRdb reanalysed the 5' RACE reads using MiXCR and keeps one entry per CDR3 protein. Of over 550,000 distinct CDR3 sequences listed, about 30% were seen once; the top ten hold roughly 14%. Sample: blood. These receptors came from a woman of 80 years or more in good health.

A few counts support this clonotype. The CDR3 loop is CASSQQGTPYEQYF. CDR3 sequence (DNA): TGTGCCAGCAGCCAGCAGGGAACGCCTTACGAGCAGTACTTC. The rearrangement joins TRBV3-1 to TRBJ2-7; TRBD1 might be the D (5 bases). Trimming pared 3 bases from V and 4 bases from J, leaving 13 bases between. From germline, CDR1 is LGHDT and CDR2 YNNKEL (reference sequence). CDR3 length equals 14 residues.

This clonotype came up many times. The rearrangement uses TRBV20-1 and TRBJ1-2, with 7 positions matching TRBD1. Germline V gene sequence: CDR1 DFQATT, CDR2 SNEGSKA (reference sequence). The CDR3 sequence is 11 residues long. CDR3 in DNA: TGCAGAGTAGGACAGGATCTTGGCTACACCTTC. This codes for CRVGQDLGYTF.

The genes are TRBV6-6 and TRBJ2-5; TRBD1 agrees at 7 bases. Germline V lookup: CDR1 MNHNY, CDR2 SVGAGI (reference sequence). The trim removed 2 bases at V and 2 bases at J, leaving 5 bases unmatched. This CDR3 contains 15 residues. The CDR3 DNA reads TGTGCCAGCAGTTACGGGGACAGTCCTCAAGAGACCCAGTACTTC. Protein sequence: CASSYGDSPQETQYF.

This clonotype was seen repeatedly, ten times or more. The chain recombines TRBV9 with TRBJ1-2; D is unclear. This CDR3 spans 16 amino acids. The germline gives CDR1 SGDLS, CDR2 YYNGEE. Trimming removed 6 bases from V and 3 bases from J, with 21 bases in between. The CDR3 DNA reads TGTGCCAGCACCCGTTCTTTGGTACCCGACTACTATGGCTACACCTTC. Its translation is CASTRSLVPDYYGYTF.

This chain joins TRBV27 and TRBJ1-4; TRBD1 aligns across 10 bases. Germline CDR1 MNHEY, CDR2 SMNVEV (reference sequence). There are 15 residues in the CDR3. The V segment lost 5 bases and the J segment 9 bases; nucleotides outside the gene matches: 9. CDR3 DNA sequence: TGTGCCAGCAGTACTACCGACAGGGGGCCTAAAAAACTGTTTTTT. This gives the protein CASSTTDRGPKKLFF.

This clonotype has ten or more counts. This sequence joins TRBV7-9 and TRBJ2-1, with D hard to call. This CDR3 is built from 13 residues. Germline V gene data show CDR1 as SEHNR and CDR2 as FQNEAQ (reference sequence). V was pared by 3 bases and J by 10 bases, with 13 bases between. CDR3 nucleotide sequence: TGTGCCAGCAGCTTGCAAGCCCGTCAAGAGCAGTTCTTC. The encoded protein is CASSLQARQEQFF. Based on the CDR3 plus reference TRBV7-9 and TRBJ2-1, the full variable domain is DTGVSQNPRHKITKRGQNVTFRCDPISEHNRLYWYRQTLGQGPEFLTYFQNEAQLEKSRLLSDRFSAERPKGSFSTLEIQRTEQGDSAMYLCASSLQARQEQFFGPGTRLTVL.

This clonotype was seen ten or more times. The chain has TRBV6-1 and TRBJ2-7; a possible D gene is TRBD1 (5 bases). This CDR3 spans 12 amino acids. Trimming removed 6 bases at V and 2 bases at J, with 8 bases between. Germline values: CDR1 MNHNS, CDR2 SASEGT. CDR3 loop: CASRGPTYEQYF. DNA for the CDR3: TGTGCCAGCAGGGGGCCCACCTACGAGCAGTACTTC.

In this sample, this clonotype turned up many times. The chain has TRBV5-4 and TRBJ2-5; 13 nucleotides align to TRBD2. CDR3 size: 15 residues. Germline V gene data show CDR1 as SGHNT and CDR2 as YYREEE (reference sequence). V shed 2 bases and J 5 bases; nucleotides not matched to a gene: 3. CDR3 in amino acids: CASSFGLAGVETQYF. As DNA, the CDR3 is TGTGCCAGCAGCTTCGGACTAGCGGGGGTTGAGACCCAGTACTTC. Complete variable domain (other parts from reference TRBV5-4 and TRBJ2-5): ETGVTQSPTHLIKTRGQQVTLRCSSQSGHNTVSWYQQALGQGPQFIFQYYREEENGRGNFPPRFSGLQFPNYSSELNVNALELDDSALYLCASSFGLAGVETQYFGPGTRLLVL.

This clonotype was observed a handful of times. The chain couples TRBV9 to TRBJ1-1; D gene uncertain. CDR3 length: 12 residues. V lost 4 bases and J 6 bases, leaving 10 bases between the germline ends. Germline V lookup: CDR1 SGDLS, CDR2 YYNGEE. CDR3 nucleotide sequence: TGTGCCAGCAGCCTAACCGACGCTGAAGCTTTCTTT. Its protein is CASSLTDAEAFF.

Note on this clonotype: A much larger clone sits a single nucleotide away, making a read error possible. This chain joins TRBV7-3 and TRBJ2-7; 11 bases match TRBD2. The CDR3 is made up of 17 amino acids. Unmatched junction bases numbered 16, after V lost 5 bases and J lost 7 bases. The germline V gene encodes CDR1 SGHTA and CDR2 FQGTGA. DNA for the CDR3: TGTGCCAGCAGCCCTCAAGGACTAGCGGGTACCCCCAATGAGCAGTACTTC. Translation gives CASSPQGLAGTPNEQYF.

This clonotype was seen at least ten times. The genes are TRBV2 and TRBJ2-7; perhaps D is TRBD1 or TRBD2 (6 bases each). The CDR3 extends over 15 amino acids. The germline V gene has CDR1 SNHLY and CDR2 FYNNEI. V gave up 2 bases and J gave up 0 bases, with 11 bases separating them. Here the CDR3 reads CASSERRGNSYEQYF. CDR3 sequence (DNA): TGTGCCAGCAGTGAACGGAGGGGGAACTCCTACGAGCAGTACTTC.

This clonotype showed up many times. J is TRBJ1-1 and V is TRBV12-3 or TRBV12-4, with D possibly TRBD1 on 6 matching bases. The length of the CDR3 is 14 residues. Deletions cut 6 bases from V and 5 bases from J, with 16 bases between. The CDR3 DNA sequence: TGTGCCAGCAGCCCCCAGGGGAGTAGGACTGAAGCTTTCTTT. Protein sequence: CASSPQGSRTEAFF.

There are many counts of this clonotype. One end of the junction does not line up with germline, which may come from a read error. The genes are TRBV7-9 and TRBJ1-5, with D maybe TRBD1 (6 bases). The germline gives CDR1 SEHNR, CDR2 FQNEAQ (reference sequence). The CDR3 runs 13 residues. This CDR3 reads CASSLGGLQPQHF. CDR3 coding DNA: TGTGCCAGCAGTTTAGGGGGTCTCCAGCCCCAGCATTTT.

About this clonotype: This clone may be a read error of a much larger clone one base away. The V call is TRBV5-1, the J call TRBJ2-1; the D gene is possibly TRBD1 (6 bases). Matching the DNA end better, TRBJ2-7 makes the J call doubtful. Per germline, CDR1 SGHRS and CDR2 YFSETQ. This CDR3 comprises 15 residues. The CDR3 DNA is TGCGCCAGCAGCCAGACAGGATTTTCCTACAATGAGCAGTACTTC. Amino acid sequence: CASSQTGFSYNEQYF.

Many counts were recorded for this clonotype. The chain uses TRBV30 and TRBJ2-1; the match to TRBD1 covers 9 bases. The CDR3 is made up of 13 amino acids. V trimming: 4 bases; J trimming: 10 bases; junction bases outside the gene matches: 8. CDR1 and CDR2 (germline): GTSNPN, SVGIG (reference sequence). CDR3 loop: CAWTRQGGREQFF. CDR3 coding DNA: TGTGCCTGGACGAGACAGGGGGGCAGGGAGCAGTTCTTC.

This clonotype occurred many times. The chain has TRBV6-2 or TRBV6-3 and TRBJ2-7; D is undetermined. The CDR3 runs to 12 residues. Germline values: CDR1 MNHEY, CDR2 SVGEGT. V lost 2 bases and J 3 bases, leaving 5 bases between the germline ends. The CDR3, as DNA: TGTGCCAGCAGTTACGGCCGCTACGAGCAGTACTTC. This gives the protein CASSYGRYEQYF.

This sequence joins TRBV3-1 and TRBJ2-1; a weak D match, TRBD2 (5 bases). Germline CDR1 LGHDT, CDR2 YNNKEL (reference sequence). With 0 bases removed from V and 2 bases from J, the gap between germline ends came to 8 bases. The CDR3 sequence is 15 residues long. The CDR3 here is CASSQEPAAYNEQFF. The CDR3 DNA is TGTGCCAGCAGCCAAGAACCAGCGGCCTACAATGAGCAGTTCTTC.

V is TRBV4-2 and J is TRBJ1-1; the match to TRBD1 covers 7 bases. The CDR3 loop spans 12 amino acids. The V gene's germline CDR1 is LGHNA and CDR2 YNFKEQ. With V trimmed by 3 bases and J by 6 bases, 1 base remained unmatched. CDR3 sequence: CASSQGQPEAFF. The CDR3 coding sequence is TGTGCCAGCAGCCAGGGACAGCCTGAAGCTTTCTTT.

This clonotype was seen repeatedly, ten times or more. The chain links TRBV5-1 to TRBJ2-7; TRBD2 matches at 8 bases. Germline V gene data show CDR1 as SGHRS and CDR2 as YFSETQ. The CDR3 loop spans 15 amino acids. Trimming at V came to 1 base and at J to 0 bases, leaving 3 bases not matched to a gene. The CDR3 here is CASSLNAGGSYEQYF. The CDR3 bases are TGCGCCAGCAGCTTGAACGCGGGGGGCTCCTACGAGCAGTACTTC.

This clonotype has a handful of counts. CDR3 sequence (DNA): TGCGCCAGCAGACACGAGGGAAGCTCCTACAATGAGCAGTTCTTC. Residues: CASRHEGSSYNEQFF. The chain is built from TRBV5-1 and TRBJ2-1; TRBD2 might be the D (5 bases). The length of the CDR3 is 15 residues. Germline V gene data show CDR1 as SGHRS and CDR2 as YFSETQ. Trimming took off 5 bases at V and 0 bases at J, with 12 bases between the two ends.

This clonotype was picked up many times. The V and J genes are TRBV7-9 and TRBJ2-1; 9 bases line up with TRBD1. The CDR3 loop spans 13 amino acids. V was clipped by 6 bases and J by 7 bases; unmatched bases: 4. Germline V gene sequence: CDR1 SEHNR, CDR2 FQNEAQ (reference sequence). The CDR3 DNA reads as TGTGCCAGCAGACAGGGGGCGGTAAATGAGCAGTTCTTC. It translates to CASRQGAVNEQFF.

To note about this clonotype: This sequence may be a read error, since a much larger clone differs from it by one base. The chain employs TRBV24-1 and TRBJ2-5, with unresolved D. V lost 1 base and J 5 bases, leaving 10 bases between the germline ends. CDR3 length equals 14 residues. Looked up from germline, CDR1 is KGHDR and CDR2 is SFDVKD. CDR3 DNA: TGTGCCACCAGTGATTTTGGAAAACGGGAGACCCAGTACTTC. This encodes CATSDFGKRETQYF.

This clonotype occurred a few times. The chain couples TRBV19 to TRBJ1-5; 7 nucleotides align to TRBD1. In germline, CDR1 is LNHDA, CDR2 SQIVND (reference sequence). This CDR3 is built from 15 residues. Losses at the gene ends were 6 bases for V and 2 bases for J; bases not matched to a gene: 7. The CDR3 is CASRTTGAGNQPQHF. CDR3 DNA sequence: TGTGCCAGTAGAACAACAGGGGCGGGCAATCAGCCCCAGCATTTT. The entire variable domain, with the rest obtained from reference TRBV19 and TRBJ1-5, is as follows: DGGITQSPKYLFRKEGQNVTLSCEQNLNHDAMYWYRQDPGQGLRLIYYSQIVNDFQKGDIAEGYSVSREKKESFPLTVTSAQKNPTAFYLCASRTTGAGNQPQHFGDGTRLSIL.